This passage covers 16 T cell receptor beta chains from one sample sequenced in a study of blood T cell repertoires in COVID-19 (dated by TCRdb to 2018 to 2021). The library came from the immunoSEQ multiplex PCR assay. What TCRdb holds here is the immuneACCESS table cut down to in-frame rearrangements. Part of the clones is not present; checked against another copy, under half of the missing clones reflect an unresolved V gene, and the others are unexplained. The table for this sample lists about 210,000 clones; around 80% of them were counted only once. The ten biggest clones cover 4.3% of the sample. Sample: PBMCs or T cells enriched from blood (not recorded which). The receptors come from a man in his thirties or forties with acute COVID-19.

DNA for the CDR3: TGTGCCAGCAGTTACCCGGGACAGTTCACTGAAGCTTTCTTT. Translated: CASSYPGQFTEAFF. This chain joins TRBV6-5 and TRBJ1-1; 7 nucleotides line up with TRBD1. The trim removed 2 bases at V and 4 bases at J, leaving 4 bases unmatched. This CDR3 is 14 amino acids long. CDR1 is MNHEY, CDR2 SVGAGI, per germline.

The gene calls are TRBV5-1 and TRBJ1-1; tentative D call: TRBD1 (6 bases). V gave up 2 bases and J gave up 11 bases, with 28 bases separating them. CDR3 length: 17 residues. The germline gives CDR1 SGHRS, CDR2 YFSETQ. The CDR3 is CASSFTGYLRRYDGAFF. The DNA of the CDR3 is TGCGCCAGCAGCTTCACAGGGTATCTCAGAAGGTACGATGGGGCTTTCTTT.

This clone is a singleton in its sample. The rearrangement uses TRBV3-1 (or the pseudogene TRBV3-2) and TRBJ2-1; TRBD2 matches at 10 bases. In germline, CDR1 is LGHDT, CDR2 YNNKEL (reference sequence). V lost 3 bases, J lost 9 bases, and 11 bases stayed unmatched. This CDR3 has 16 amino acids. CDR3 sequence (DNA): TGTGCCAGCAGCCAGCAGCGGGGGGGCCCTAGGGGTGAGCAGTTCTTC. Amino acid sequence: CASSQQRGGPRGEQFF.

The J gene is TRBJ2-5, the V gene TRBV7-2; D uncertain. The CDR3 covers 14 residues. Germline CDR1 is SGHTA and CDR2 is FQGNSA. The germline V and J ends were trimmed by 2 bases and 1 base, with 8 bases remaining between them. CDR3 nucleotides: TGTGCCAGCAGCTTAAGCCAATCCCAAGAGACCCAGTACTTC. This codes for CASSLSQSQETQYF.

The chain combines TRBV7-9 with TRBJ2-5, with D possibly being TRBD1 (5 bases). The CDR3 loop spans 13 amino acids. The germline V and J ends were trimmed by 5 bases and 5 bases, with 12 bases remaining between them. CDR1 is SEHNR and CDR2 is FQNEAQ in the germline V gene (reference sequence). CDR3 amino acids: CASSPGPGETQYF. The CDR3 DNA sequence: TGTGCCAGCAGCCCCGGCCCAGGGGAGACCCAGTACTTC.

This chain connects TRBV30 to TRBJ1-1, with 8 bases matching TRBD1. The ends lost 2 bases at V and 4 bases at J; junction bases unmatched: 6. Germline V CDR1 and CDR2: GTSNPN, SVGIG (reference sequence). The CDR3 has 14 amino acids. This CDR3 is CAWSPRTGSTEAFF. DNA for the CDR3: TGTGCCTGGAGTCCTCGGACAGGGAGCACTGAAGCTTTCTTT.

The J gene is TRBJ1-5, the V gene TRBV19; a weak D match, TRBD1 (6 bases). The CDR3 runs to 11 residues. CDR1 LNHDA and CDR2 SQIVND come from the germline V gene (reference sequence). The V end lost 6 bases, the J end lost 11 bases, and 11 bases lay between the germline ends. The CDR3: CASSTGSAQHF. The CDR3 region has the DNA TGTGCCAGTAGCACAGGGAGCGCCCAGCATTTT.

The J gene is TRBJ1-2, the V gene TRBV2; D might be TRBD1 (5 bases). This CDR3 spans 14 amino acids. The V gene's germline CDR1 is SNHLY and CDR2 FYNNEI. Between the trimmed V and J ends, which lost 2 bases and 8 bases, there was a span of 15 bases. The CDR3 loop reads CASSERPGPGGYTF. In DNA form, the CDR3 reads TGTGCCAGCAGTGAACGACCAGGGCCTGGGGGCTACACCTTC.

V and J are TRBV6-5 and TRBJ1-1, with no clear D. CDR1 is MNHEY, CDR2 SVGAGI, per germline. Trimming shortened V by 6 bases and J by 5 bases, and 13 bases separated the two germline ends. The CDR3 extends over 13 amino acids. The CDR3 DNA reads TGTGCCAGCAGCCTTACGAGAGGTACTGAAGCTTTCTTT. It codes for CASSLTRGTEAFF.

The V gene is TRBV7-9, the J gene TRBJ2-5; 8 bases fit TRBD2. V gave up 0 bases and J gave up 5 bases; unmatched junction bases: 5. This CDR3 contains 15 residues. Germline V gene lookup returns CDR1 SEHNR and CDR2 FQNEAQ (reference sequence). In nucleotides, the CDR3 is TGTGCCAGCAGCTTAGCGCCGGGGGGGCAGGAGACCCAGTACTTC. It specifies CASSLAPGGQETQYF.

This clone occurred once. In DNA form, the CDR3 reads TGTGCCAGCAGTTCTGTTTCCAGGGGGATTCAGTTCTTC. Amino acid sequence: CASSSVSRGIQFF. The chain couples TRBV6-4 to TRBJ2-1; 7 nucleotides match TRBD1. CDR3 length equals 13 residues. Unmatched junction bases numbered 11, after V lost 5 bases and J lost 13 bases. The germline V gene encodes CDR1 MRHNA and CDR2 SNTAGT.

The chain links TRBV20-1 to TRBJ1-1; D gene uncertain. V was cut by 3 bases and J by 1 base, with 6 bases left in between. Germline CDR1 is DFQATT and CDR2 is SNEGSKA (reference sequence). The CDR3 sequence is 12 residues long. In DNA form, the CDR3 reads TGCAGTGCTAGTCCCTGGAACACTGAAGCTTTCTTT. It is translated as CSASPWNTEAFF.

This clone was seen just once. The V call is TRBV27, the J call TRBJ2-7, with 10 bases that match TRBD2. V dropped 5 bases and J dropped 1; count of bases not matched to a gene: 5. This CDR3 region has 15 residues. Germline CDR1 is MNHEY and CDR2 is SMNVEV (reference sequence). DNA of the CDR3: TGTGCCAGCAGTCAGCGGGGGGGCCGATCCTACGAGCAGTACTTC. Its protein is CASSQRGGRSYEQYF.

The CDR3 DNA reads as TGCGCCAGCAGCCCCGCGGGGGGGCCAGGGGAGCTGTTTTTT. Translating it yields CASSPAGGPGELFF. This rearrangement joins TRBV5-1 to TRBJ2-2; 9 positions agree with TRBD2. Germline V CDR1 and CDR2: SGHRS, YFSETQ. CDR3 size: 14 residues. V lost 4 bases to trimming and J lost 8 bases; unmatched junction nucleotides: 6.

J is TRBJ1-2 and V is TRBV19; perhaps TRBD1 as D (5 bases). Germline CDR1 LNHDA, CDR2 SQIVND (reference sequence). V was pared by 2 bases and J by 8 bases, with 18 bases between. The CDR3 is 15 amino acids. DNA for the CDR3: TGTGCCAGTAGTATAACCCCAGGGCATTACGCCGGCTACACCTTC. Amino acid sequence: CASSITPGHYAGYTF.

This rearrangement joins TRBV4-1 to TRBJ2-6; 8 nucleotides agree with TRBD1. Per germline, CDR1 MGHRA and CDR2 YSYEKL. With V trimmed by 3 bases and J by 3 bases, 13 bases remained unmatched. The CDR3 sequence is 19 residues long. The CDR3 protein is CASSHNNARGHGGANVLTF. The DNA for the CDR3 is TGCGCCAGCAGCCACAATAATGCCAGGGGGCACGGTGGGGCCAACGTCCTGACTTTC.